This T cell receptor beta chain is from a study of human T cells and chemical hapten exposure (dated by TCRdb to the early 2020s). The study in broad terms: For sensitization, 2% DPC in acetone was applied to a 2 cm by 2 cm area of upper inner arm skin. Alopecia areata with under or over 50% scalp involvement, alopecia totalis and alopecia universalis were represented in the patient cohort, which was mostly female. Libraries were combined into a pool for sequencing, and differences in TCR yield between samples came mainly from small differences in library volumes within the pool. In alopecia patients, the study followed how the peripheral blood TCR repertoire changed in vivo over primary and secondary sensitization to diphenylcyclopropenone (DPC), a hapten. Patch testing was performed on the upper back with Finn chambers containing 0.01% DPC, and the patch tests were scored after 6 days according to International Contact Dermatitis Research Group standards. Throughout the roughly 25-week study period, patients were also given weekly therapeutic DPC doses on the scalp. For TCR sequencing, blood came from 25 to 30 alopecia patients at anywhere from one to four time points (pre-sensitization, 2, 6 and 24 weeks). Patient blood was sampled pre-sensitization (week 0) and at 2, 6 and about 24 weeks after DPC sensitization.

The time point label, read with the paper, signifies: patch test 1, 2 weeks after DPC sensitization. Sample treatment or condition, as interpreted from the label and publication: therapeutic diphenylcyclopropenone sensitization with weekly scalp DPC. Blood at each patch-test visit was drawn before the patch test was applied. Patients were considered eligible if aged 18 to 70, diagnosed with alopecia and deemed suitable for DPC therapy, and patients were excluded if pregnant. Unfractionated whole blood was collected in Tempus Blood RNA tubes, and total RNA was extracted from that blood. Libraries were prepared through RACE. Instrument used: NextSeq 500. During library preparation, unique molecular identifiers were attached to individual cDNA molecules so that TCRs could be counted in a quantitative, reproducible way. Each blood RNA sample was used to sequence both TCR alpha and TCR beta chains. Under the source paper's analysis protocol: A median of roughly 99,000 TCRs per sample was observed, with a range of roughly 23,224 to 700,000. The Decombinator software suite was used to annotate V, J and CDR3 in the TCR reads. For PS versus PT1 abundance plots, all samples were subsampled to the same number of TCRs (28,000). TCRs were defined as expanded if absent before sensitization and observed at least eight times at the 2-week time point. TCRdb reprocessing: public reads trimmed at Q25 with fastp, clones called with MiXCR, in-frame beta chains kept. Merged by CDR3 protein, the rows form single entries marked with the most common genes and DNA. The V and J calls, along with clone size, are taken from TCRdb and not from the paper's own processing. Across this sample there are more than 55,000 distinct CDR3 sequences, with roughly 9.2% seen only once. Approximately 3% of the sample is in the top ten clones.

With regard to this clonotype: Its antigen has not been determined. At one end the junction does not follow the germline gene, possibly because of a read error.

The germline V gene supplies CDR1 SNHLY and CDR2 FYNNEI. Reading from cysteine to phenylalanine, the CDR3 counts 11 amino acids. The only DNA kept is the CDR3, 33 bases in frame from the first base. Results and caveats for the whole study, not just this receptor: Alopecia, a presumed autoimmune disease, was present in all patients, so the immune response of the patients might differ from that of healthy individuals. The number of TCRs above 1 in 1000 frequency did not change with DPC sensitization; there was no evidence of global repertoire structure alterations. Patch test score correlated positively with the number of PT1 expanded TCRs, reaching significance at thresholds 8, 16 and 32 but not at 4. After repeated subsampling, changes were observed in the strength of the expansion versus patch-test correlation and in the threshold at which the correlation became significant. Significantly more large CDR3 similarity clusters were formed by expanded TCRs than by pre-sensitization or healthy control sets, consistent with antigen-driven responses.

The specimen comprised whole blood, sampled in connection with sensitization to the hapten diphenylcyclopropenone (DPC). The sequence derives from a woman between 35 and 50 years old with alopecia areata. Some clones in this sample may be carry-over from other donors' samples. In this chain, TRBV2 is recombined with TRBJ2-3, with the D gene not clear enough to name. The DNA sequence follows: TGTGCCAGCAGTGTCACATATACGCAGTATTTT. This sequence encodes CASSVTYTQYF. The CDR3, completed at both ends by the reference TRBV2 and TRBJ2-3 genes, gives the full variable domain EPEVTQTPSHQVTQMGQEVILRCVPISNHLYFYWYRQILGQKVEFLVSFYNNEISEKSEIFDDQFSVERPDGSNFTLKIRSTKLEDSAMYFCASSVTYTQYFGPGTRLTVL.